This TCR beta chain was recorded in a study of cytomegalovirus exposure and HLA in healthy donors. About the study: The use of the same platform for the 90 to 150 validation repertoires and the roughly 700 first-cohort repertoires was reported by a later analysis.

Regarding this clone: Its antigen is not identified.

Findings of the study overall: A few CMV-associated chains were confirmed in vitro to be specific for CMV antigens. Cytomegalovirus-associated status was assigned to roughly 160 TCR beta chains. According to a later analysis, TCR clusters from the first cohort tended to co-occur in the roughly 110 validation repertoires.

This CDR3 has 13 residues. Germline values: CDR1 WSHSY, CDR2 SAAADI. V lost 3 bases, J lost 6 bases, and 11 bases lay in between. Measured with immunoSEQ multiplex PCR; TCRdb has only the in-frame clones, and not every one. The table has 150,000 to 200,000 clones, around nine tenths seen once. The chain uses TRBV10-2 and TRBJ1-2, with D uncertain. Input material: PBMCs. This TCR was sampled from a man between 18 and 35 years old in good health and CMV-seronegative. DNA for the CDR3: TGCGCCAGCAGTGATGGTTTCTCTAATGGCTACACCTTC. Protein: CASSDGFSNGYTF.